The 3 T cell receptor beta chains in this list originate from one sample, sequenced in a study of Ad26.COV2.S vaccination and SARS-CoV-2 variants. Produced via immunoSEQ multiplex PCR; TCRdb's table is partial and in-frame only. The sample contains about 350,000 clones, 80% to 90% of which appear only once. Treatment defined: around 19 received Ad26.COV2.S at low or high dose, single or two shots; 5 received placebo; per-sample allocation not given. Sampling occurred on day 63 after the first vaccine or placebo injection. The specimen was peripheral blood, collected in a trial of Ad26.COV2.S vaccine versus placebo. All receptors come from a person aged 18 to 65 who received the Ad26.COV2.S COVID-19 vaccine or a placebo.

This chain connects TRBV27 to TRBJ1-1; a weak D match, TRBD1 (5 bases). Trimming pared 3 bases from V and 6 bases from J, leaving 14 bases between. The length of the CDR3 is 14 residues. Germline V gives CDR1 MNHEY, CDR2 SMNVEV (reference sequence). The CDR3, as DNA: TGTGCCAGCAGTTTGCGGCAGGGAAGGGCTGAAGCTTTCTTT. Translating it yields CASSLRQGRAEAFF.

This chain joins TRBV6-5 and TRBJ1-2, with a possible D match to TRBD1 (6 bases). V was clipped by 6 bases and J by 2 bases, with 16 bases between them. The CDR3 spans 15 residues. The germline CDR1 and CDR2 sequences are MNHEY and SVGAGI. CDR3 loop: CASRRAQGLNYGYTF. The DNA of the CDR3 is TGTGCCAGCAGGCGCGCACAGGGCCTAAACTATGGCTACACCTTC.

The chain has TRBV7-9 and TRBJ2-3; D uncertain. Per the germline V gene, CDR1 is SEHNR and CDR2 is FQNEAQ (reference sequence). The CDR3 sequence is 11 residues long. Deletions cut 4 bases from V and 7 bases from J, with 6 bases between. The CDR3: CASSSAYTQYF. The CDR3 nucleotides read TGTGCCAGCAGCTCCGCGTATACGCAGTATTTT.